This entry lists 17 T cell receptor beta chains sequenced from one sample in a study of tumor-infiltrating lymphocytes in localized non-small cell lung cancer. Assay used: immunoSEQ multiplex PCR; TCRdb lists only in-frame clones, some missing. The data contain 13,000 or so clones, around 79% of them singletons. The source material was lung tumor tissue. These receptors were taken from a human donor with non-small cell lung cancer.

The chain recombines TRBV5-6 with TRBJ2-3; 10 positions match TRBD1. Trimming cost V 4 bases and J 3 bases; bases outside gene matches: 5. In germline, CDR1 is SGHDT, CDR2 YYEEEE. This CDR3 has 15 amino acids. The CDR3 DNA is TGTGCCAGCAGCCGGGACAGGGGTGGTACAGATACGCAGTATTTT. The encoded protein is CASSRDRGGTDTQYF.

This sequence joins TRBV2 and TRBJ2-7; 9 bases are a match to TRBD2. J lost 5 bases, V lost 7 bases, and 9 bases had no gene match. The CDR3 is 14 residues long. The germline V gene encodes CDR1 SNHLY and CDR2 FYNNEI. CDR3 sequence: CASNPLAGVHEQYF. In DNA form, the CDR3 reads TGTGCCAGCAACCCCTTAGCGGGAGTCCACGAGCAGTACTTC.

The chain carries TRBV19 and TRBJ2-6; D uncertain. V was shortened by 5 bases and J by 0 bases, with 8 bases between the two germline ends. Germline V gene lookup returns CDR1 LNHDA and CDR2 SQIVND (reference sequence). This CDR3 comprises 15 residues. The CDR3 reads CASSARSSGANVLTF. The CDR3, as DNA: TGTGCCAGTAGTGCCCGTTCCTCTGGGGCCAACGTCCTGACTTTC.

The CDR3 DNA is TGTGCCAGCAGTTACTCAGGGAGGGTGAACACTGAAGCTTTCTTT. As protein: CASSYSGRVNTEAFF. The rearrangement joins TRBV6-5 to TRBJ1-1; the D is unclear. Trimming took off 0 bases at V and 0 bases at J, with 8 bases between the two ends. From germline, CDR1 is MNHEY and CDR2 SVGAGI. The CDR3 has 15 residues.

V gene TRBV7-9 combines with J gene TRBJ1-1, with no clear D. Between the trimmed V and J ends, which lost 5 bases and 3 bases, there was a span of 13 bases. The CDR3 spans 14 residues. Germline loops: CDR1 SEHNR, CDR2 FQNEAQ (reference sequence). In DNA form, the CDR3 reads TGTGCCAGCAGCCCCCCCCTATGGGACACTGAAGCTTTCTTT. The encoded protein is CASSPPLWDTEAFF.

This clone was detected once. The J gene is TRBJ2-2, the V gene TRBV19, with 9 bases identical to TRBD1. Trimming at V came to 3 bases and at J to 4 bases, leaving 3 bases not matched to a gene. The CDR3 runs to 15 residues. Germline V gene data show CDR1 as LNHDA and CDR2 as SQIVND (reference sequence). The CDR3 nucleotides read TGTGCCAGTAGTATCCACAGGGGGCTCACCGGGGAGCTGTTTTTT. Protein: CASSIHRGLTGELFF.

The chain joins TRBV25-1 to TRBJ2-7; D may be TRBD1 (5 bases). Germline V CDR1 and CDR2: MGHDK, SYGVNS. Trimming removed 6 bases from V and 7 bases from J, with 19 bases in between. CDR3 length: 14 residues. This chain's CDR3 is CASRPSVTGREQYF. In DNA form, the CDR3 reads TGTGCCAGCAGACCGTCCGTTACAGGTCGGGAGCAGTACTTC.

This clone was recorded once. The rearrangement uses TRBV2 and TRBJ2-1; D perhaps matches TRBD2 (5 bases). V gave up 8 bases and J gave up 5 bases, with 25 bases separating them. CDR1 and CDR2 from the germline V gene are SNHLY and FYNNEI. This CDR3 is 17 amino acids long. CDR3 bases: TGTGCCAGCTCAGAGGGCCCTTCTTGGTCTGCGCACAATGAGCAGTTCTTC. As protein: CASSEGPSWSAHNEQFF.

This chain joins TRBV5-1 and TRBJ2-7; 13 positions match TRBD2. This CDR3 contains 18 residues. V was pared by 0 bases and J by 0 bases, with 6 bases of the junction left unmatched. CDR1 and CDR2 from the germline V gene are SGHRS and YFSETQ. Written as DNA, the CDR3 is TGCGCCAGCAGCTTGGGGACTAGCGGGGGAAAATACTCCTACGAGCAGTACTTC. Translation: CASSLGTSGGKYSYEQYF.

This chain connects TRBV5-1 to TRBJ2-3; 10 bases fit TRBD2. In germline, CDR1 is SGHRS, CDR2 YFSETQ. The CDR3 loop spans 15 amino acids. V lost 0 bases and J lost 6; bases outside the gene matches: 4. The CDR3 nucleotides are TGCGCCAGCAGCTTGGGGCTAGCGGGGGCCGATACGCAGTATTTT. It yields the protein CASSLGLAGADTQYF.

This clone was detected only once. The chain employs TRBV5-5 and TRBJ1-2; D gene ambiguous. Between the trimmed V and J ends, which lost 5 bases and 0 bases, there was a span of 14 bases. The CDR3 loop spans 15 amino acids. The germline CDR1 and CDR2 sequences are SGHKS and YYEKEE (reference sequence). CDR3 DNA sequence: TGTGCCAGCAGTCCCCTGGGGTTAGCTAACTATGGCTACACCTTC. Its protein product is CASSPLGLANYGYTF.

The chain employs TRBV4-3 and TRBJ2-1, with 8 nucleotides matching TRBD1. The CDR3 runs to 15 residues. The junction had 1 base not matched to a gene; V was cut back by 0 bases and J by 3 bases. Germline-derived CDR1 and CDR2 are LGHNA and YSLEER. The CDR3 coding sequence is TGCGCCAGCAGCCAAGAACAGGGGGTCTACAATGAGCAGTTCTTC. Translation gives CASSQEQGVYNEQFF.

This chain uses TRBV29-1 with TRBJ2-5; possibly TRBD1 or TRBD2 for D (6 bases each). The germline gives CDR1 SQVTM, CDR2 ANQGSEA. This CDR3 is 13 amino acids long. With 6 bases removed from V and 4 bases from J, the gap between germline ends came to 15 bases. The chain's CDR3 is CSVALGGGETQYF. The CDR3 bases are TGCAGCGTAGCCCTAGGAGGGGGAGAGACCCAGTACTTC.

CDR3 loop: CASSLDVGTDGYTF. The CDR3, as DNA: TGTGCCAGCAGCTTAGATGTTGGGACGGATGGCTACACCTTC. This chain uses TRBV7-9 with TRBJ1-2; a possible D gene is TRBD1 (5 bases). The CDR3 runs to 14 residues. Germline CDR1 and CDR2: SEHNR and FQNEAQ (reference sequence). V was pared by 1 base and J by 6 bases, with 12 bases between.

This sequence joins TRBV4-3 and TRBJ1-5; no firm D call. V lost 0 bases and J lost 4, with 10 bases in between. Per the germline V gene, CDR1 is LGHNA and CDR2 is YSLEER. The CDR3 is made up of 15 amino acids. The CDR3 DNA sequence: TGCGCCAGCAGCCAAGATGCGTATTTTAATCAGCCCCAGCATTTT. Encoded protein: CASSQDAYFNQPQHF.

This clone is termed large. The chain recombines TRBV9 with TRBJ1-6, with 7 bases aligning to TRBD1. The germline V gene encodes CDR1 SGDLS and CDR2 YYNGEE. The junction had 8 bases not matched to a gene; V was cut back by 4 bases and J by 7 bases. The CDR3 is made up of 15 amino acids. CDR3 in DNA: TGTGCCAGCAGCTTTCGGACAGGCCTCAATTCACCCCTCCACTTT. This encodes CASSFRTGLNSPLHF. Full variable domain (rest looked up from reference TRBV9 and TRBJ1-6): DSGVTQTPKHLITATGQRVTLRCSPRSGDLSVYWYQQSLDQGLQFLIQYYNGEERAKGNILERFSAQQFPDLHSELNLSSLELGDSALYFCASSFRTGLNSPLHFGNGTRLTVT.

The V call is TRBV27, the J call TRBJ1-6; D possibly corresponds to TRBD1 (5 bases). The CDR3 is 15 residues long. V gave up 2 bases and J gave up 6 bases, with 11 bases separating them. Germline V gene data show CDR1 as MNHEY and CDR2 as SMNVEV (reference sequence). CDR3 coding DNA: TGTGCCAGCAGTTTAGTAGGGGTGGGTAATTCACCCCTCCACTTT. It translates to CASSLVGVGNSPLHF.